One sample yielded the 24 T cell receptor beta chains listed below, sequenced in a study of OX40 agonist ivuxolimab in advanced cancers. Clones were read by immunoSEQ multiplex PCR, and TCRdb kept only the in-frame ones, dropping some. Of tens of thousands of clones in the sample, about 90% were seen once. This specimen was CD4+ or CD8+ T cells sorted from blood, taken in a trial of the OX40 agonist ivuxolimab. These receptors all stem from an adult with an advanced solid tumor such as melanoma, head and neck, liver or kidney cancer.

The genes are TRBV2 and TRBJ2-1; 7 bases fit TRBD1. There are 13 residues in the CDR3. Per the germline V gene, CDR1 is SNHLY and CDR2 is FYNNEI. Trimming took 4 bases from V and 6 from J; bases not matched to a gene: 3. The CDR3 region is CASSGQGGNEQFF. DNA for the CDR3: TGTGCCAGCAGTGGACAGGGCGGCAATGAGCAGTTCTTC.

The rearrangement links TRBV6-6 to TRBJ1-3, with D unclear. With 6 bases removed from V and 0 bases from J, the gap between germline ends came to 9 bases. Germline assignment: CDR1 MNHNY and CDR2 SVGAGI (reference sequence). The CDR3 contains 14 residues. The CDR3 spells CASSPDLSGNTIYF. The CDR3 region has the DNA TGTGCCAGCAGCCCGGATCTCTCTGGAAACACCATATATTTT.

CDR3 nucleotide sequence: TGCGCCAGCAGCCCATCCGGAGGGACCCAAGAGACCCAGTACTTC. Amino acid sequence: CASSPSGGTQETQYF. The V gene is TRBV5-1, the J gene TRBJ2-5; maybe TRBD2 (6 bases). Trimming took off 4 bases at V and 1 base at J, with 14 bases between the two ends. The CDR3 loop spans 15 amino acids. Germline CDR1 is SGHRS and CDR2 is YFSETQ.

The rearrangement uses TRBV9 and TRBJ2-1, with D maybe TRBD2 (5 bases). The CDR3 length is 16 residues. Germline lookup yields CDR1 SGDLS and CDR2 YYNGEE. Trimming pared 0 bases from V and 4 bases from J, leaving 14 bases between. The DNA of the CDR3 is TGTGCCAGCAGCGTAGAACGCCTAGCACCGTACAATGAGCAGTTCTTC. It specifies CASSVERLAPYNEQFF.

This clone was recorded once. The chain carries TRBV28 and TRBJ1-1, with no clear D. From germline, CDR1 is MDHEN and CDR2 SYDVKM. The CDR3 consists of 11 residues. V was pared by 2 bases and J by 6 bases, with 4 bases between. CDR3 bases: TGTGCCAGCAGTTTAGAGTCTGAAGCTTTCTTT. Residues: CASSLESEAFF.

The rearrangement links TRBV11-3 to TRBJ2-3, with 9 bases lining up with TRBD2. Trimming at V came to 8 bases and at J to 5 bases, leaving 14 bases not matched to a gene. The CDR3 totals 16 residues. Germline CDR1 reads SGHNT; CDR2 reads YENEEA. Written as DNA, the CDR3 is TGTGCCAGCGGTGGCGGGGCGGGAGGGAGGAGAGATACGCAGTATTTT. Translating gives CASGGGAGGRRDTQYF.

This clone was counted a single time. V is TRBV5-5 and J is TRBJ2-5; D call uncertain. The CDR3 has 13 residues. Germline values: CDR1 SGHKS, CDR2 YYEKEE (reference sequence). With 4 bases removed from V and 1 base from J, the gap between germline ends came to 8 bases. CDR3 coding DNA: TGTGCCAGCAGCCCCCGGGCCCAAGAGACCCAGTACTTC. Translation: CASSPRAQETQYF.

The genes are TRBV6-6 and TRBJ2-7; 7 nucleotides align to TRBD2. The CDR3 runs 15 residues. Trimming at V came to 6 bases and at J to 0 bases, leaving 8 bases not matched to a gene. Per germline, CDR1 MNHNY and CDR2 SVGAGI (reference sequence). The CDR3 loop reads CASSLRWTSSYEQYF. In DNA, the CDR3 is TGTGCCAGCAGCCTCCGGTGGACTAGCTCCTACGAGCAGTACTTC.

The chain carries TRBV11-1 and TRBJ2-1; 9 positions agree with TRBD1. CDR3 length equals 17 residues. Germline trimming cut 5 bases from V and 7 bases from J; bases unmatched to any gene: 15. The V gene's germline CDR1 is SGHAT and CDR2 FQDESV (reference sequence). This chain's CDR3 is CASSVTGGNWDSNEQFF. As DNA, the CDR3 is TGTGCCAGCAGCGTAACAGGGGGCAATTGGGACAGTAATGAGCAGTTCTTC.

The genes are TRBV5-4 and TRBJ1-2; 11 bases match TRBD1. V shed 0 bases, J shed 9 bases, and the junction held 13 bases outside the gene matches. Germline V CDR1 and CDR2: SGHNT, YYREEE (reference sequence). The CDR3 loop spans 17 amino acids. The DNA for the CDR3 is TGTGCCAGCAGCTTGGGATCCAGGGGACAGGGGGTGAGTCGCTACACCTTC. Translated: CASSLGSRGQGVSRYTF.

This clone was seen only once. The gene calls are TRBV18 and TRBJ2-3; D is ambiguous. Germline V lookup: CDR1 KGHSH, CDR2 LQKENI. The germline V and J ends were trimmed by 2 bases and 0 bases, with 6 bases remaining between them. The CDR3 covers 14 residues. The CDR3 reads CASSPEVSTDTQYF. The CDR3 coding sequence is TGTGCCAGCTCACCAGAGGTGAGCACAGATACGCAGTATTTT.

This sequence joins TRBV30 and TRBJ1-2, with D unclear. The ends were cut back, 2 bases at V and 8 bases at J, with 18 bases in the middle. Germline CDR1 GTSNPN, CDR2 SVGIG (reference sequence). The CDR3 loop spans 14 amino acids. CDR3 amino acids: CAWSPEIYYSGYTF. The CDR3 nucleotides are TGTGCCTGGAGTCCGGAGATTTATTATAGCGGCTACACCTTC.

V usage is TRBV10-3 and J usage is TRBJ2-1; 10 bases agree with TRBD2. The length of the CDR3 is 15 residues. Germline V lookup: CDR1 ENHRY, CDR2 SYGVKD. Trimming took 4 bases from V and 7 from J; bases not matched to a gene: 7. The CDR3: CAISGSSGSGNEQFF. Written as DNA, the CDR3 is TGTGCCATCAGTGGGTCTAGCGGGAGTGGTAATGAGCAGTTCTTC.

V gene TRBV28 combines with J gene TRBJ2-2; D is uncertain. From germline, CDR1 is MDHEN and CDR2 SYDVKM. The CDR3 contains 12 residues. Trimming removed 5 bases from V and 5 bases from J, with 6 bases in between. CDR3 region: CASSDNTGELFF. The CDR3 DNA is TGTGCCAGCAGTGATAATACCGGGGAGCTGTTTTTT.

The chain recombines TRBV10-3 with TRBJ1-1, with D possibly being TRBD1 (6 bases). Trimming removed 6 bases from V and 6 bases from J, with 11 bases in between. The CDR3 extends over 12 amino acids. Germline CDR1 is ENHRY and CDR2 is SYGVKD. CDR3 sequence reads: CAISQQGPEAFF. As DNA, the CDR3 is TGTGCCATCAGCCAACAGGGCCCTGAAGCTTTCTTT.

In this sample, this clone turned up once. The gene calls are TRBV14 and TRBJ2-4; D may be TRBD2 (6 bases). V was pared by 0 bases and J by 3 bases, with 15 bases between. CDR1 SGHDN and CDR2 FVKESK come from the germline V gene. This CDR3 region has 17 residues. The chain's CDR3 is CASSQDFLPGGKNIQYF. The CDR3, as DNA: TGTGCCAGCAGCCAAGATTTTCTTCCCGGGGGCAAAAACATTCAGTACTTC.

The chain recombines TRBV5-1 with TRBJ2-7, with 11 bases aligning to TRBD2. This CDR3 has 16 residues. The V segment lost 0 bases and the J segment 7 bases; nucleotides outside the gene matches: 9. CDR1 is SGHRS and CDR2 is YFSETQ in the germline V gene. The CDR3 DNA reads TGCGCCAGCAGCTTGGTGGTAGCGGGAGGGCCTGGGGAGCAGTACTTC. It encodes CASSLVVAGGPGEQYF.

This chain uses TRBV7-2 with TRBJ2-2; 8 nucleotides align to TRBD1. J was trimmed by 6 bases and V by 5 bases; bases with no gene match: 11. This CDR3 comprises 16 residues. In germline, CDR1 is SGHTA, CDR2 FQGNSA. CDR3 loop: CASSPQGALSPGELFF. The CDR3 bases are TGTGCCAGCAGCCCGCAGGGGGCGCTTTCCCCCGGGGAGCTGTTTTTT.

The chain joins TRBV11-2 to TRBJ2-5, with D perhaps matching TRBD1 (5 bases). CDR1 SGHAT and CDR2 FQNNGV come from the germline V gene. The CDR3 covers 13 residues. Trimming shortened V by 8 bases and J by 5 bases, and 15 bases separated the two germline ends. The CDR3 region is CASALGHGETQYF. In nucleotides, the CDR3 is TGTGCCAGCGCATTGGGGCACGGGGAGACCCAGTACTTC.

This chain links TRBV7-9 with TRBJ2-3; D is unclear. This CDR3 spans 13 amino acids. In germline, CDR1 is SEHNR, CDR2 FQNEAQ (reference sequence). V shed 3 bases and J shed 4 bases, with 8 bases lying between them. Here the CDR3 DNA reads TGTGCCAGCAGCTTTGGAGAACCAGATACGCAGTATTTT. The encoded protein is CASSFGEPDTQYF.

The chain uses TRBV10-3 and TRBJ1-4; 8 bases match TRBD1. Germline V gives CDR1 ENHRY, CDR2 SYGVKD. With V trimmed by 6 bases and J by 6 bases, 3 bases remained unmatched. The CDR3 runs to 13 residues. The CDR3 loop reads CAIRSGGDEKLFF. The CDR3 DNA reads TGTGCCATCAGATCAGGGGGCGATGAAAAACTGTTTTTT.

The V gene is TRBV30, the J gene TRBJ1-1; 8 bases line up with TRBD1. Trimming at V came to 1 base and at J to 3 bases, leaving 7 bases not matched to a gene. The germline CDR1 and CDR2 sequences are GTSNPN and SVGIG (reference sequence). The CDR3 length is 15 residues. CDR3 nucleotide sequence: TGTGCCTGGAGTGGGCAACAGGGGGTGTACACTGAAGCTTTCTTT. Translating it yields CAWSGQQGVYTEAFF.

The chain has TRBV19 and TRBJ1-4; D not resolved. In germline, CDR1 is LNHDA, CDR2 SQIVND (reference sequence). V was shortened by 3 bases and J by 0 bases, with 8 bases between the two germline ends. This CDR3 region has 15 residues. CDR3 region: CASSMGFATNEKLFF. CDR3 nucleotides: TGTGCCAGTAGTATGGGTTTTGCAACTAATGAAAAACTGTTTTTT.

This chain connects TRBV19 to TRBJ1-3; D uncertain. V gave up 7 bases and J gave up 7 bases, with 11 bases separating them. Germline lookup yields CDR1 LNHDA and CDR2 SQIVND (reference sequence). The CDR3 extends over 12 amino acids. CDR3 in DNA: TGTGCCAGTACCCCGGAACGGAACACCATATATTTT. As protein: CASTPERNTIYF.